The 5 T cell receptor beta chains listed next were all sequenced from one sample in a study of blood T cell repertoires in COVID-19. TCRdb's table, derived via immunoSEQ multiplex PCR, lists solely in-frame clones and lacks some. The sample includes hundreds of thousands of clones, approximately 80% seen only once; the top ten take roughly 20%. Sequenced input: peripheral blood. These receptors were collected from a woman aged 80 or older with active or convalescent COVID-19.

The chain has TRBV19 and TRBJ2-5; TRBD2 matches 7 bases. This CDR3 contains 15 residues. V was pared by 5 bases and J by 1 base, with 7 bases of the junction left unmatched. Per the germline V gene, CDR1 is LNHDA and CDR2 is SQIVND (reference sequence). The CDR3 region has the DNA TGTGCCAGTAGTGAGTGGGAGGGAGGCCAAGAGACCCAGTACTTC. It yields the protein CASSEWEGGQETQYF.

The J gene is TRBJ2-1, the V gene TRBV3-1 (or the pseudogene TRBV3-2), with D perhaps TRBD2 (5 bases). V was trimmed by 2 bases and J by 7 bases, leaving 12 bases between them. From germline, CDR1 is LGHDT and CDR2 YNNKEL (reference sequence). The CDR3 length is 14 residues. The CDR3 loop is CASSQFIGENEQFF. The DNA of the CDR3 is TGTGCCAGCAGCCAATTTATTGGGGAGAATGAGCAGTTCTTC.

In nucleotides, the CDR3 is TGTGCCAGCAGCGACTCCGGGACAGGGAGTCAGCCCCAGCATTTT. It specifies CASSDSGTGSQPQHF. The chain uses TRBV5-6 and TRBJ1-5, with 9 nucleotides matching TRBD1. V was pared by 4 bases and J by 6 bases, with 8 bases of the junction left unmatched. Germline V gene lookup returns CDR1 SGHDT and CDR2 YYEEEE. The CDR3 runs 15 residues. The whole variable domain, filled in from reference TRBV5-6 and TRBJ1-5, reads DAGVTQSPTHLIKTRGQQVTLRCSPKSGHDTVSWYQQALGQGPQFIFQYYEEEERQRGNFPDRFSGHQFPNYSSELNVNALLLGDSALYLCASSDSGTGSQPQHFGDGTRLSIL.

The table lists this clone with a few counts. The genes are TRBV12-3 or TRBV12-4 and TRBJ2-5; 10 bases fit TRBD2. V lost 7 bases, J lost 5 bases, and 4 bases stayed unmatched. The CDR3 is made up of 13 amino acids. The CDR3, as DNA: TGTGCCAGCACGCGGACTAGCGGTGAGACCCAGTACTTC. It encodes CASTRTSGETQYF.

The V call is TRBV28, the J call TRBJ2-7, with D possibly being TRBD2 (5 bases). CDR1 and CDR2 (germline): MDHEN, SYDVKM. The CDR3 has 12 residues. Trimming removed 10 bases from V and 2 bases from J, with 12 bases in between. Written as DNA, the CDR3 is TGTGCCACCCGGACTCAAGCCTACGAGCAGTACTTC. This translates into CATRTQAYEQYF.